Listed here are 2 T cell receptor beta chains from one sample, sequenced in a study of Graves' ophthalmopathy and Graves' hyperthyroidism. RNA served as the template for amplifying TCR beta CDR3 regions. First-round RT-PCR relied on HTBI primers, and a second-round multiplex PCR came next. TCRdb used MiXCR to reprocess the multiplex PCR reads, holding one entry per CDR3 protein. The sample includes over a million distinct CDR3 sequences, roughly two fifths of them seen just once. Sequencing was done on a sample of peripheral blood or thyroid tissue (not recorded which). Source of these receptors: an adult man with Graves' hyperthyroidism.

This clonotype showed up many times. This chain joins TRBV14 and TRBJ2-7, with 7 bases that match TRBD2. This CDR3 has 15 amino acids. The V gene end was trimmed by 1 base and the J gene end by 0 bases; junction bases not matched to a gene: 3. The germline V gene encodes CDR1 SGHDN and CDR2 FVKESK. For the CDR3, the DNA is TGTGCCAGCAGCCAAGGGGAGGGAAGCTCCTACGAGCAGTACTTC. Translation: CASSQGEGSSYEQYF. The full variable domain, in which reference TRBV14 and TRBJ2-7 provide the parts outside the CDR3, is EAGVTQFPSHSVIEKGQTVTLRCDPISGHDNLYWYRRVMGKEIKFLLHFVKESKQDESGMPNNRFLAERTGGTYSTLKVQPAELEDSGVYFCASSQGEGSSYEQYFGPGTRLTVT.

About this clonotype itself: Without the conserved terminal phenylalanine or tryptophan, this CDR3 likely stems from a read error. It is unclear where the CDR3 begins or ends on the DNA, so no DNA is shown, and the CDR3 is as TCRdb lists it. Here the CDR3 reads CASSGRTSG. The rearrangement joins TRBV6-5 to TRBJ2-7; the table's TRBD2 call for D was not verified on the DNA. The CDR3 is 9 amino acids long, termini counted. Germline CDR1 reads MNHEY; CDR2 reads SVGAGI.